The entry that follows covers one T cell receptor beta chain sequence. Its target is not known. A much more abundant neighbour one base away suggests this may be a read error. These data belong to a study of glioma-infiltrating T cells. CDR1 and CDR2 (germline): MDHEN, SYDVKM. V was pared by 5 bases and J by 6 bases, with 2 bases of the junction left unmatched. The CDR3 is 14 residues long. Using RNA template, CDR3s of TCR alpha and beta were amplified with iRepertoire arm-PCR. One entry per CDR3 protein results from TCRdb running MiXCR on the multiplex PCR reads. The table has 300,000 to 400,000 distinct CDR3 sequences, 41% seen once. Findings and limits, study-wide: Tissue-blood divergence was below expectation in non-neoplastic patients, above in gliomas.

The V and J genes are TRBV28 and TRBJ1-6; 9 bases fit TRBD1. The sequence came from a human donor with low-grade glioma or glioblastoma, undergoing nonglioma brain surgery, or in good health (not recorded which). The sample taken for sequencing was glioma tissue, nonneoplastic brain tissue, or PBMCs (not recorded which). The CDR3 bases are TGTGCCAGCAGTAAACAGGGGGCTAATTCACCCCTCCACTTT. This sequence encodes CASSKQGANSPLHF. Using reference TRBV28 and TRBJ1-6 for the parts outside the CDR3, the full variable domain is DVKVTQSSRYLVKRTGEKVFLECVQDMDHENMFWYRQDPGLGLRLIYFSYDVKMKEKGDIPEGYSVSREKKERFSLILESASTNQTSMYLCASSKQGANSPLHFGNGTRLTVT.